Detailed here is one T cell receptor beta chain. Its target antigen remains unknown. Nothing much larger sits one base from this clone, and base qualities are not available. Patients with a history of autoimmune disease or receiving systemic immunosuppression were excluded from the trial. In every dose cohort, peripheral blood was drawn for TCR sequencing at baseline, cycle 4 day 1, and cycle 7 day 1. The samples were taken from a phase I, first-in-human, multicenter, open-label dose-escalation trial of ivuxolimab. Adults with locally advanced or metastatic head and neck squamous cell, hepatocellular, melanoma or renal cell carcinoma were enrolled in the trial. Before TCR sequencing, CD4+ T cells and CD8+ T cells from peripheral blood were sorted into separate populations. According to the germline V gene, CDR1 reads SGDLS and CDR2 reads YYNGEE. From its cysteine to its phenylalanine, the CDR3 spans 15 amino acids. Of the read, only the CDR3 DNA is kept; its 45 bases are in frame from base 1. Germline trimming: 3 bases from V, 4 bases from J; junction bases outside gene matches: 6.

The sample belongs to a study of OX40 agonist ivuxolimab in advanced cancers. Context from the whole study: The costimulatory receptor OX40 (CD134) was targeted by ivuxolimab, a fully human IgG2 agonistic monoclonal antibody. Intravenous ivuxolimab was administered to patients every 2 weeks at six dose levels: 0.01, 0.1, 0.3, 1.5, 3 and 10 mg/kg. Among the roughly 52 dose-escalation patients, some 20 had hepatocellular carcinoma, 15 or so melanoma, 9 renal cell carcinoma and 9 head and neck cancer. In the dose-escalation cohort, 70% to 90% of patients were male, and the mean age was 60 years with a range of about 20 to 79. Prior anti-PD-1, anti-PD-L1 or anti-CTLA-4 therapy was permitted, and checkpoint inhibitors had been received by roughly two fifths of dose-escalation patients. Partial responses occurred in three dose-escalation patients, of whom one had hepatocellular carcinoma and two had cutaneous melanoma. Peripheral TCRbeta sequencing aimed to test whether ivuxolimab altered TCR sequence diversity and caused clonal T-cell expansion. The monotherapy dose-escalation portion (N of about 52 patients) of the phase I ivuxolimab trial is reported in the paper. Study-wide findings and limitations: At doses from 0.1 to 3.0 mg/kg, clonal expansion was seen in both CD4+ and CD8+ blood T cells between baseline and week 6. After ivuxolimab, more expanded clones were found on average in CD8+ T cells than in CD4+ T cells. Low levels of normalized T-cell clonal expansion were also seen in some patients who did not respond. Antigen specificity was not determined for the clonally expanded peripheral T cells. Partial responders in the 0.1-3.0 mg/kg groups had among the lowest normalized peripheral clonal expansion, especially among CD8+ T cells.

To sequence the TCRbeta CDR3 region, genomic DNA was isolated from the sorted cells. TCRbeta CDR3 regions were sequenced using the immunoSEQ Assay. The table comes from immuneACCESS by way of TCRdb, which keeps in-frame sequences with V and J called. Part of the clones is missing from these tables; in studies checked, under half for an unresolved V gene and the rest for unknown reasons. Here the sample has around 46,000 clones; approximately 90% occur a single time. 31% of the sample rests with the top ten. Sequencing was performed on CD4+ or CD8+ T cells sorted from blood, taken in a trial of the OX40 agonist ivuxolimab. The sequence derives from an adult with an advanced solid tumor such as melanoma, head and neck, liver or kidney cancer. Recombination linked TRBV9 to TRBJ2-5; 10 bases in the junction line up with TRBD1. CDR3 reads: CASSAPGQGIETQYF. The base sequence is TGTGCCAGCAGCGCGCCGGGACAGGGGATAGAGACCCAGTACTTC. Where the CDR3 stops, the reference TRBV9 and TRBJ2-5 genes take over; the full variable domain is DSGVTQTPKHLITATGQRVTLRCSPRSGDLSVYWYQQSLDQGLQFLIQYYNGEERAKGNILERFSAQQFPDLHSELNLSSLELGDSALYFCASSAPGQGIETQYFGPGTRLLVL.